A single sample gave rise to the 28 T cell receptor beta chains below, sequenced in a study of OX40 agonist ivuxolimab in advanced cancers. Sequencing was performed with immunoSEQ multiplex PCR; in TCRdb, only in-frame clones are kept and a portion is missing. This sample has tens of thousands of clones, with more than 85% found just once. Sample: CD4+ or CD8+ T cells sorted from blood, taken in a trial of the OX40 agonist ivuxolimab. Receptors originate from an adult with an advanced solid tumor such as melanoma, head and neck, liver or kidney cancer.

This chain uses TRBV5-4 with TRBJ1-2; D remains unclear. CDR1 and CDR2 from the germline V gene are SGHNT and YYREEE (reference sequence). Trimming stripped 1 base from V and 6 bases from J, with 4 bases between. The CDR3 has 11 amino acids. DNA for the CDR3: TGTGCCAGCAGCTTGTCGGATGGCTACACCTTC. It specifies CASSLSDGYTF.

The gene calls are TRBV29-1 and TRBJ2-7, with TRBD1 identical over 9 bases. Germline V lookup: CDR1 SQVTM, CDR2 ANQGSEA. The CDR3 has 16 residues. V lost 6 bases to trimming and J lost 4 bases; unmatched junction nucleotides: 16. For the CDR3, the DNA is TGCAGCGTCCAGGCTGGGCGGGACAGGGCCGTGTACGAGCAGTACTTC. Encoded protein: CSVQAGRDRAVYEQYF.

The genes are TRBV9 and TRBJ2-5; D not certain. Deletions cut 0 bases from V and 5 bases from J, with 11 bases between. CDR3 length: 14 amino acids. CDR1 is SGDLS and CDR2 is YYNGEE in the germline V gene. Written as DNA, the CDR3 is TGTGCCAGCAGCGTAGATAACCAGTGGGAGACCCAGTACTTC. This gives the protein CASSVDNQWETQYF.

The chain combines TRBV6-5 with TRBJ2-7; D gene uncertain. This CDR3 is 13 amino acids long. Germline CDR1 MNHEY, CDR2 SVGAGI. V dropped 7 bases and J dropped 1 base, with 11 bases sitting between them. The DNA for the CDR3 is TGTGCCAGCAACTCCGGCGGATCCTACGAGCAGTACTTC. The encoded protein is CASNSGGSYEQYF.

V usage is TRBV10-2 and J usage is TRBJ1-5; 8 bases are a match to TRBD1. CDR1 is WSHSY and CDR2 is SAAADI in the germline V gene. V trimming: 4 bases; J trimming: 4 bases; junction bases outside the gene matches: 6. The CDR3 extends over 15 amino acids. CDR3 DNA: TGCGCCAGCAGTGGACAGGGGTTTGCTAATCAGCCCCAGCATTTT. It specifies CASSGQGFANQPQHF.

The V gene is TRBV7-9, the J gene TRBJ2-3; D is ambiguous. V was clipped by 3 bases and J by 0 bases, with 4 bases between them. The length of the CDR3 is 13 residues. Germline lookup yields CDR1 SEHNR and CDR2 FQNEAQ (reference sequence). This CDR3 is CASSLGSTDTQYF. In DNA, the CDR3 is TGTGCCAGCAGCTTGGGGAGCACAGATACGCAGTATTTT.

The V call is TRBV7-6, the J call TRBJ2-1; 8 nucleotides line up with TRBD2. The V gene end was trimmed by 5 bases and the J gene end by 5 bases; junction bases not matched to a gene: 5. CDR1 and CDR2 (germline): SGHVS, FNYEAQ. The CDR3 is made up of 14 amino acids. The CDR3 DNA sequence: TGTGCCAGCAGCATGAGCGGGGGTAACAATGAGCAGTTCTTC. Encoded protein: CASSMSGGNNEQFF.

This chain connects TRBV9 to TRBJ2-3; 8 nucleotides match TRBD2. The CDR3 runs 15 residues. V gave up 0 bases and J gave up 6 bases; unmatched junction bases: 6. Germline loops: CDR1 SGDLS, CDR2 YYNGEE. The CDR3 loop reads CASSVGRGGLDTQYF. In DNA form, the CDR3 reads TGTGCCAGCAGCGTAGGTCGGGGGGGCCTCGATACGCAGTATTTT.

The V call is TRBV5-1, the J call TRBJ2-2; the D is unclear. The germline V gene encodes CDR1 SGHRS and CDR2 YFSETQ. V dropped 1 base and J dropped 2 bases, with 6 bases sitting between them. The CDR3 spans 14 residues. The CDR3 nucleotides are TGCGCCAGCAGCTTGCGGGTAAACACCGGGGAGCTGTTTTTT. Translating gives CASSLRVNTGELFF. Combining the CDR3 with reference TRBV5-1 and TRBJ2-2 gives the whole variable domain KAGVTQTPRYLIKTRGQQVTLSCSPISGHRSVSWYQQTPGQGLQFLFEYFSETQRNKGNFPGRFSGRQFSNSRSEMNVSTLELGDSALYLCASSLRVNTGELFFGEGSRLTVL.

The chain links TRBV7-6 to TRBJ2-7; 9 bases line up with TRBD1. Germline V CDR1 and CDR2: SGHVS, FNYEAQ. The CDR3 runs 16 residues. Trimming cost V 5 bases and J 3 bases; bases outside gene matches: 11. The CDR3 bases are TGTGCCAGCAGCCAGAATCGGGACAGGGCTCTCTACGAGCAGTACTTC. It encodes CASSQNRDRALYEQYF. The full variable domain, completed using reference TRBV7-6 and TRBJ2-7, is GAGVSQSPRYKVTKRGQDVALRCDPISGHVSLYWYRQALGQGPEFLTYFNYEAQQDKSGLPNDRFSAERPEGSISTLTIQRTEQRDSAMYRCASSQNRDRALYEQYFGPGTRLTVT.

The V gene is TRBV6-1, the J gene TRBJ1-1; TRBD1 is a possible D gene (6 bases). Trimming cost V 7 bases and J 0 bases, with 15 bases left between them. There are 15 residues in the CDR3. Germline V gene lookup returns CDR1 MNHNS and CDR2 SASEGT. CDR3 amino acids: CASMKTGALNTEAFF. Written as DNA, the CDR3 is TGTGCCAGCATGAAGACAGGCGCATTGAACACTGAAGCTTTCTTT.

The chain carries TRBV6-6 and TRBJ1-1; no clear D. The germline V gene has CDR1 MNHNY and CDR2 SVGAGI (reference sequence). The CDR3 runs to 13 residues. The V end was cut by 1 base, the J end by 8 bases, with 11 bases between. The CDR3 nucleotides are TGTGCCAGCAGTTACTACCCCCGGGCGGAAGCTTTCTTT. It codes for CASSYYPRAEAFF.

The chain combines TRBV5-4 with TRBJ2-2, with 8 bases identical to TRBD2. The CDR3 runs to 15 residues. V dropped 8 bases and J dropped 1; count of bases not matched to a gene: 7. CDR1 and CDR2 (germline): SGHNT, YYREEE (reference sequence). CDR3 in DNA: TGTGCCAGTTTCCGAAGCGGGGGGAACACCGGGGAGCTGTTTTTT. This translates into CASFRSGGNTGELFF.

The chain combines TRBV7-9 with TRBJ2-7; tentatively, D is TRBD1 or TRBD2 (5 bases each). CDR1 and CDR2 (germline): SEHNR, FQNEAQ (reference sequence). The CDR3 loop spans 15 amino acids. Deletions cut 7 bases from V and 0 bases from J, with 16 bases between. The CDR3 DNA is TGTGCCAGCACGGGGACGGACGGTGACTCCTACGAGCAGTACTTC. Its translation is CASTGTDGDSYEQYF.

The rearrangement joins TRBV27 to TRBJ1-1; D is ambiguous. The CDR3 consists of 15 residues. Trimming shortened V by 1 base and J by 0 bases, and 9 bases separated the two germline ends. Germline lookup yields CDR1 MNHEY and CDR2 SMNVEV (reference sequence). CDR3 in amino acids: CASSLWSDMNTEAFF. CDR3 nucleotides: TGTGCCAGCAGTTTATGGAGTGACATGAACACTGAAGCTTTCTTT.

The V and J genes are TRBV27 and TRBJ2-1, with 8 positions matching TRBD2. Germline V gene sequence: CDR1 MNHEY, CDR2 SMNVEV (reference sequence). The J segment lost 0 bases and the V segment lost 8 bases, leaving 6 bases of the junction unmatched. This CDR3 spans 15 amino acids. The CDR3 region is CASLQRGSSYNEQFF. CDR3 nucleotide sequence: TGTGCCAGCCTCCAGCGGGGGAGCTCCTACAATGAGCAGTTCTTC.

V usage is TRBV5-8 and J usage is TRBJ2-7, with D possibly matching TRBD2 (6 bases). The CDR3 has 15 amino acids. Per germline, CDR1 SGHTS and CDR2 YDEGEE. V gave up 0 bases and J gave up 1 base, with 11 bases separating them. The CDR3 spells CASSLEGTSSYEQYF. The DNA for the CDR3 is TGTGCCAGCAGCTTGGAGGGGACTTCTTCCTACGAGCAGTACTTC.

This clone was seen once. J is TRBJ2-1 and V is TRBV27, with a tentative D call TRBD2 (7 bases). V was trimmed by 3 bases and J by 7 bases, leaving 13 bases between them. Germline V gene data show CDR1 as MNHEY and CDR2 as SMNVEV (reference sequence). This CDR3 is built from 14 residues. The CDR3 bases are TGTGCCAGCAGTTTTTCGGGGGGCTTTAATGAGCAGTTCTTC. This gives the protein CASSFSGGFNEQFF.

The genes are TRBV10-3 and TRBJ1-2; D ambiguous. Germline V CDR1 and CDR2: ENHRY, SYGVKD. The CDR3 totals 12 residues. Trimming shortened V by 7 bases and J by 3 bases, and 9 bases separated the two germline ends. The CDR3 protein is CAIKGSYYGYTF. The CDR3 DNA reads as TGTGCCATCAAAGGCAGCTACTATGGCTACACCTTC.

This clone was observed many times. The chain combines TRBV6-1 with TRBJ2-7; TRBD1 might be the D (5 bases). With 2 bases removed from V and 2 bases from J, the gap between germline ends came to 10 bases. CDR1 and CDR2 (germline): MNHNS, SASEGT. This CDR3 has 14 amino acids. The CDR3 loop reads CASSEIGAAYEQYF. CDR3 sequence (DNA): TGTGCCAGCAGTGAAATAGGGGCGGCCTACGAGCAGTACTTC.

The V call is TRBV5-5, the J call TRBJ1-2; D remains ambiguous. This CDR3 spans 13 amino acids. V was trimmed by 0 bases and J by 5 bases, leaving 8 bases between them. The germline gives CDR1 SGHKS, CDR2 YYEKEE (reference sequence). CDR3 amino acids: CASSLEPDYGYTF. DNA of the CDR3: TGTGCCAGCAGCTTGGAACCAGATTATGGCTACACCTTC.

V is TRBV5-4 and J is TRBJ2-5; TRBD2 matches 13 bases. V shed 4 bases, J shed 1 base, and the junction held 4 bases outside the gene matches. Germline V gene data show CDR1 as SGHNT and CDR2 as YYREEE (reference sequence). The length of the CDR3 is 16 residues. CDR3 bases: TGTGCCAGCAGCACCTGGACTAGCGGGGGCCAAGAGACCCAGTACTTC. Protein sequence: CASSTWTSGGQETQYF. Variable domain in full (rest from reference TRBV5-4 and TRBJ2-5): ETGVTQSPTHLIKTRGQQVTLRCSSQSGHNTVSWYQQALGQGPQFIFQYYREEENGRGNFPPRFSGLQFPNYSSELNVNALELDDSALYLCASSTWTSGGQETQYFGPGTRLLVL.

Written as DNA, the CDR3 is TGTGCCAGCAGCATAACCGGGACAGGGGCCCACGAGCAGTACTTC. This codes for CASSITGTGAHEQYF. V is TRBV9 and J is TRBJ2-7, with TRBD1 identical over 10 bases. The germline V gene has CDR1 SGDLS and CDR2 YYNGEE. The CDR3 sequence is 15 residues long. Trimming cost V 4 bases and J 5 bases; bases outside gene matches: 9.

The CDR3 nucleotides read TGTGCCAGTAAGCGGGACAGCGACTCTTACTATGGCTACACCTTC. It translates to CASKRDSDSYYGYTF. The V and J genes are TRBV2 and TRBJ1-2; TRBD1 matches at 7 bases. The CDR3 has 15 amino acids. V was pared by 9 bases and J by 3 bases, with 13 bases of the junction left unmatched. Germline loops: CDR1 SNHLY, CDR2 FYNNEI.

This chain links TRBV13 with TRBJ2-1, with TRBD1 matching 7 bases. From germline, CDR1 is PRHDT and CDR2 FYEKMQ (reference sequence). The CDR3 length is 14 residues. V was clipped by 2 bases and J by 6 bases; unmatched bases: 4. The CDR3 region is CASSLPNRGNEQFF. Here the CDR3 DNA reads TGTGCCAGCAGCTTACCGAACAGGGGCAATGAGCAGTTCTTC. Using reference TRBV13 and TRBJ2-1 for the parts outside the CDR3, the full variable domain is AAGVIQSPRHLIKEKRETATLKCYPIPRHDTVYWYQQGPGQDPQFLISFYEKMQSDKGSIPDRFSAQQFSDYHSELNMSSLELGDSALYFCASSLPNRGNEQFFGPGTRLTVL.

Of note for this clone: Other DNA sequences in the same sample also yield this CDR3. This rearrangement joins TRBV9 to TRBJ2-1, with 8 bases aligning to TRBD1. V shed 0 bases and J 4 bases; nucleotides not matched to a gene: 3. This CDR3 is built from 15 residues. Germline V gene lookup returns CDR1 SGDLS and CDR2 YYNGEE. The CDR3 DNA sequence: TGTGCCAGCAGCGTAGAGGGACAGGCTTACAATGAGCAGTTCTTC. It translates to CASSVEGQAYNEQFF.

The genes are TRBV4-1 and TRBJ2-1, with 7 bases aligning to TRBD2. Germline CDR1 is MGHRA and CDR2 is YSYEKL. The CDR3 runs 13 residues. After removal of 3 bases from V and 6 bases from J, the junction contained 2 bases not matched to a gene. The CDR3 bases are TGCGCCAGCAGCCATCGGACTAGCAATGAGCAGTTCTTC. Its protein product is CASSHRTSNEQFF.

The chain joins TRBV27 to TRBJ2-7, with unresolved D. The CDR3 extends over 14 amino acids. Germline V gene data show CDR1 as MNHEY and CDR2 as SMNVEV (reference sequence). Between the trimmed V and J ends, which lost 0 bases and 9 bases, there was a span of 15 bases. The CDR3, as DNA: TGTGCCAGCAGTTTATCGAACCCGCGATTCCGGCAGTACTTC. Its translation: CASSLSNPRFRQYF.